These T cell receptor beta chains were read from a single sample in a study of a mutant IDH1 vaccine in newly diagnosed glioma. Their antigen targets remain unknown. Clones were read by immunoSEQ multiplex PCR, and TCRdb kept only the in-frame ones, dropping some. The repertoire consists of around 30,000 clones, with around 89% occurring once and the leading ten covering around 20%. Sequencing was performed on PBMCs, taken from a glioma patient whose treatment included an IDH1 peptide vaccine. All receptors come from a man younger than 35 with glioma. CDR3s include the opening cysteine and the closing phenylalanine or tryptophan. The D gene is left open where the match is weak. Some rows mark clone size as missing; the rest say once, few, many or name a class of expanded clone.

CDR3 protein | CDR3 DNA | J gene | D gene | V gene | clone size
CASSNRGRYEQYF | TGTGCCAGCAGCAACAGGGGCCGGTACGAGCAGTACTTC | TRBJ2-7 | TRBD1 | TRBV7-9 | -
CASSLTGGQETQYF | TGTGCCAGCAGCCTGACGGGAGGCCAAGAGACCCAGTACTTC | TRBJ2-5 | TRBD2 | TRBV7-9 | -
CASSLNFGGEQFF | TGCGCCAGCAGCTTGAACTTCGGGGGTGAGCAGTTCTTC | TRBJ2-1 | - | TRBV5-1 | -
CASSTSNGRNTDTQYF | TGTGCCAGCAGCACGAGCAATGGGAGGAACACAGATACGCAGTATTTT | TRBJ2-3 | - | TRBV9 | -
CASRSSGRAETQYF | TGTGCCAGCAGATCGAGCGGGAGGGCTGAGACCCAGTACTTC | TRBJ2-5 | TRBD2 | TRBV7-6 | -
CAISEDKYGYTF | TGTGCCATCAGTGAAGACAAGTATGGCTACACCTTC | TRBJ1-2 | - | TRBV10-3 | -
CASSPWEMNTEAFF | TGTGCCAGTAGTCCTTGGGAGATGAACACTGAAGCTTTCTTT | TRBJ1-1 | - | TRBV19 | -
CASSLDLNTEAFF | TGTGCCAGTAGCCTTGACTTGAACACTGAAGCTTTCTTT | TRBJ1-1 | - | TRBV19 | -
CASSYRTGLYGYTF | TGTGCCAGCAGTTACAGGACAGGCCTCTATGGCTACACCTTC | TRBJ1-2 | TRBD1 | TRBV6-5 | -
CASSLDSNQPQHF | TGTGCCAGCAGCCTCGATAGCAATCAGCCCCAGCATTTT | TRBJ1-5 | - | TRBV14 | -
CASSLLLGPTRGVTGELFF | TGTGCCAGCAGCCTCCTCCTCGGACCCACCCGAGGGGTCACCGGGGAGCTGTTTTTT | TRBJ2-2 | - | TRBV5-6 | -
CASSRFRTEVEAFF | TGTGCCAGCAGCCGTTTTCGGACAGAAGTTGAAGCTTTCTTT | TRBJ1-1 | - | TRBV27 | -
CASSQGEGKWGNTIYF | TGCGCCAGCAGCCAAGGGGAAGGGAAATGGGGAAACACCATATATTTT | TRBJ1-3 | - | TRBV4-3 | -
CASSLGTGKETQYF | TGTGCCAGCAGCTTAGGGACAGGGAAAGAGACCCAGTACTTC | TRBJ2-5 | TRBD1 | TRBV7-6 | once
CASSPTGSRGYTF | TGTGCCAGCAGTCCGACAGGGTCTAGGGGCTACACCTTC | TRBJ1-2 | TRBD1 | TRBV6-1 | -
CSVGSSSYEQYF | TGCAGCGTTGGTTCCAGCTCCTACGAGCAGTACTTC | TRBJ2-7 | - | TRBV29-1 | once
CAWGVGRNEQFF | TGTGCCTGGGGGGTAGGGAGGAATGAGCAGTTCTTC | TRBJ2-1 | - | TRBV30 | -
CASSTILAGASDTQYF | TGTGCCAGCAGCACCATTCTAGCGGGAGCTTCAGATACGCAGTATTTT | TRBJ2-3 | TRBD2 | TRBV9 | -
CSPRGADIQYF | TGCAGTCCCCGGGGGGCAGACATTCAGTACTTC | TRBJ2-4 | - | TRBV20-1 | -
CASSPAPSANEQFF | TGCGCCAGCAGCCCGGCCCCTAGTGCCAATGAGCAGTTCTTC | TRBJ2-1 | - | TRBV5-1 | -
CASSPLTGSYEQYF | TGTGCCAGCAGCCCATTGACAGGCTCCTACGAGCAGTACTTC | TRBJ2-7 | - | TRBV5-4 | -
CASSPPRHNEQFF | TGCGCCAGCAGCCCCCCTCGCCACAATGAGCAGTTCTTC | TRBJ2-1 | - | TRBV4-1 | -
CAWSGNYRVAETQYF | TGTGCCTGGAGTGGTAATTACAGGGTGGCGGAGACCCAGTACTTC | TRBJ2-5 | - | TRBV30 | -
CSIPGTGESNYGYTF | TGCAGCATACCCGGGACAGGGGAGTCTAACTATGGCTACACCTTC | TRBJ1-2 | TRBD1 | TRBV29-1 | -
CASSHLAGPNQPQHF | TGCGCCAGCAGCCATCTGGCAGGTCCCAATCAGCCCCAGCATTTT | TRBJ1-5 | - | TRBV4-1 | -
CASSSQGTQYF | TGTGCCAGCAGCTCTCAAGGGACCCAGTACTTC | TRBJ2-5 | - | TRBV7-2 | once
CASSLAPGTGHGYTF | TGTGCCAGCAGCTTAGCCCCCGGGACAGGACACGGCTACACCTTC | TRBJ1-2 | TRBD1 | TRBV7-2 | -
CASSSDPTIAKNIQYF | TGTGCCAGCAGTTCCGACCCTACCATAGCCAAAAACATTCAGTACTTC | TRBJ2-4 | - | TRBV7-9 | -
CASSPGTPGELFF | TGTGCCAGCAGTCCCGGGACACCCGGGGAGCTGTTTTTT | TRBJ2-2 | - | TRBV28 | -
CASSQTSGRTIGELFF | TGCGCCAGCAGCCAAACTAGCGGGAGGACAATCGGGGAGCTGTTTTTT | TRBJ2-2 | TRBD2 | TRBV5-1 | -
CASSPTGASGRATDTQYF | TGCGCCAGCAGCCCAACTGGGGCTAGCGGGAGGGCCACAGATACGCAGTATTTT | TRBJ2-3 | TRBD2 | TRBV4-3 | -
CASSSPGTSGMYQETQYF | TGTGCCAGCAGCTCCCCTGGGACTAGCGGGATGTACCAAGAGACCCAGTACTTC | TRBJ2-5 | TRBD2 | TRBV7-9 | -
CASSERGGTSLLEQYF | TGTGCCAGTAGCGAGAGGGGGGGGACAAGCCTCCTGGAGCAGTACTTC | TRBJ2-7 | - | TRBV19 | -
CASATSGWNTGELFF | TGTGCCAGCGCTACTAGCGGCTGGAACACCGGGGAGCTGTTTTTT | TRBJ2-2 | TRBD2 | TRBV19 | -
CASSSRQDPNYGYTF | TGTGCCAGCAGCTCGAGACAGGACCCTAACTATGGCTACACCTTC | TRBJ1-2 | - | TRBV4-2 | -
CASSSGLAYNEQFF | TGTGCCAGCAGCTCGGGACTAGCCTACAATGAGCAGTTCTTC | TRBJ2-1 | TRBD2 | TRBV7-2 | -
CASSPGGYEKLFF | TGTGCCAGCAGTCCAGGGGGGTATGAAAAACTGTTTTTT | TRBJ1-4 | TRBD1 | TRBV6-1 | -
CASSQGLAVYEQYF | TGTGCCAGCAGTCAGGGACTAGCGGTATACGAGCAGTACTTC | TRBJ2-7 | TRBD2 | TRBV27 | -
CASSEVGRRTDTQYF | TGTGCCAGCAGTGAAGTGGGGAGGAGGACAGATACGCAGTATTTT | TRBJ2-3 | - | TRBV2 | -
CASSSKGGRASQPQHF | TGTGCCAGCAGCTCCAAGGGGGGTCGCGCAAGTCAGCCCCAGCATTTT | TRBJ1-5 | - | TRBV7-2 | -
CASSQGGSNQPQHF | TGTGCCAGCAGCCAAGGGGGGAGCAATCAGCCCCAGCATTTT | TRBJ1-5 | - | TRBV7-2 | -
CASSQVGRTGELFF | TGCGCCAGCAGCCAAGTAGGGAGGACCGGGGAGCTGTTTTTT | TRBJ2-2 | - | TRBV4-3 | medium-sized
CAIRGTGDYGYTF | TGTGCCATCAGGGGAACAGGGGACTATGGCTACACCTTC | TRBJ1-2 | TRBD1 | TRBV10-3 | once
CASSEDRGQPQHF | TGTGCCAGCAGTGAAGACAGGGGTCAGCCCCAGCATTTT | TRBJ1-5 | TRBD1 | TRBV6-1 | -
CASSAQTGFETQYF | TGTGCCAGCAGCGCTCAGACAGGATTCGAGACCCAGTACTTC | TRBJ2-5 | - | TRBV7-2 | -
CASTPGGKGNQPQHF | TGTGCCAGCACCCCCGGGGGGAAAGGGAATCAGCCCCAGCATTTT | TRBJ1-5 | - | TRBV27 | -
CASSFDEFYNEQFF | TGTGCCAGCAGTTTTGATGAATTCTACAATGAGCAGTTCTTC | TRBJ2-1 | - | TRBV27 | -
CASSRMGVSGNTIYF | TGCGCCAGCTCGCGGATGGGGGTCTCTGGAAACACCATATATTTT | TRBJ1-3 | - | TRBV5-1 | -
CASSPETGSYEQYF | TGTGCCAGCTCACCCGAGACAGGGTCCTACGAGCAGTACTTC | TRBJ2-7 | TRBD1 | TRBV18 | -